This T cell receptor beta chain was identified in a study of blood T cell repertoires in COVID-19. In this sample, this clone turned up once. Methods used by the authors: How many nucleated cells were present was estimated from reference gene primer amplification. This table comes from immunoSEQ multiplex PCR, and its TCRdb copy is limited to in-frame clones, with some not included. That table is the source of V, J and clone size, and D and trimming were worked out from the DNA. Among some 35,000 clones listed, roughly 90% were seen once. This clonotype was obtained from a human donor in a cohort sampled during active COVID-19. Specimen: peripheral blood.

This chain's CDR3 is CASSSWTDSNYGYTF. The CDR3 DNA follows: TGTGCCAGCAGCTCCTGGACGGACTCTAACTATGGCTACACCTTC. This sequence joins TRBV11-2 and TRBJ1-2; no definite D call. V was trimmed by 4 bases and J by 0 bases, leaving 12 bases between them. CDR3 length: 15 residues. Germline V gene sequence: CDR1 SGHAT, CDR2 FQNNGV.